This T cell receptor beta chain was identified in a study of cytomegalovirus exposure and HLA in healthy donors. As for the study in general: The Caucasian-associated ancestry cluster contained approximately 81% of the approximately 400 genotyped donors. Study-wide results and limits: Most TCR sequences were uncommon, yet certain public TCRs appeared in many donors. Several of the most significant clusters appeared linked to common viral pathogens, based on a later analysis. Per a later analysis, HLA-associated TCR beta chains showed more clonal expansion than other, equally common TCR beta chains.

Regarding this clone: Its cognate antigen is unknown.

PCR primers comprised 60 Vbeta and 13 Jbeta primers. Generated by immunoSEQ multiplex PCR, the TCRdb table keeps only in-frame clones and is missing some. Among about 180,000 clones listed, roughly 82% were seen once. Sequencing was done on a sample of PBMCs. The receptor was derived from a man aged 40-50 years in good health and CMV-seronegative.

The CDR3, as DNA: TGTGCCAGCAGCTCGTGGACAGGGGATGGCTACACCTTC. It encodes CASSSWTGDGYTF. The chain employs TRBV11-1 and TRBJ1-2; 9 nucleotides agree with TRBD1. Per the germline V gene, CDR1 is SGHAT and CDR2 is FQDESV (reference sequence). CDR3 length: 13 amino acids. V shed 4 bases and J 6 bases; nucleotides not matched to a gene: 3. Based on the CDR3 plus reference TRBV11-1 and TRBJ1-2, the full variable domain is EAEVAQSPRYKITEKSQAVAFWCDPISGHATLYWYRQILGQGPELLVQFQDESVVDDSQLPKDRFSAERLKGVDSTLKIQPAELGDSAMYLCASSSWTGDGYTFGSGTRLTVV.